This is a list of T cell receptor beta chains from one sample in a study of T cell responses to AZD1222 COVID-19 vaccine. TCRdb keeps only in-frame clones here, not all; method: immunoSEQ multiplex PCR. The sample consists of about 120,000 clones, about 90% of them appearing once. The specimen was peripheral blood, collected 28 days after the second AZD1222 dose. The origin of the receptors is an adult who received the AZD1222 COVID-19 vaccine. The CDR3 runs from the conserved cysteine through the conserved F or W. A D gene is named only where the DNA matches it firmly. Clone sizes are given selectively: once, few, many, or a class where the clone is expanded.

d_gene	j_gene	v_gene	abundance	CDR3nt	CDR3aa
-	TRBJ1-1	TRBV29-1	-	TGCAGCGTTGAAGCCGGGTTGAACACTGAAGCTTTCTTT	CSVEAGLNTEAFF
-	TRBJ1-2	TRBV5-1	-	TGCGCCAGCAGCCGAACAGGGTCGGGCGGCTACACCTTC	CASSRTGSGGYTF
TRBD1	TRBJ1-2	TRBV6-6	-	TGTGCCAGCATCTCCGGACAGGGGGCCACTAACTATGGCTACACCTTC	CASISGQGATNYGYTF
TRBD1	TRBJ2-7	TRBV19	-	TGTGCCAGTCGAAACAGCAGGGGGCGCAACGAGCAGTACTTC	CASRNSRGRNEQYF
-	TRBJ1-1	TRBV9	-	TGTGCCAGCAGCGTCGGGGGGAGGGCGAACACTGAAGCTTTCTTT	CASSVGGRANTEAFF
-	TRBJ1-3	TRBV5-6	-	TGTGCCAGCAGCTTCACAGGTGCTGGAAACACCATATATTTT	CASSFTGAGNTIYF
TRBD2	TRBJ2-7	TRBV6-4	-	TGTGCCAGCAGTGGGGGCGGACTAGCGGGACCCTACGAGCAGTACTTC	CASSGGGLAGPYEQYF
-	TRBJ1-1	TRBV28	-	TGTGCCAGCAGTTTAGCCGGTGTTGAAGCTTTCTTT	CASSLAGVEAFF
TRBD2	TRBJ2-3	TRBV3-1/TRBV3-2	-	TGTGCCAGCAGCCAAGAAACTCGGACTAGCGGGATAGCAGATACGCAGTATTTT	CASSQETRTSGIADTQYF
-	TRBJ2-5	TRBV7-2	-	TGTGCCAGCAGCTTAATGATGCCTTTAACAGGGCGTGAGACCCAGTACTTC	CASSLMMPLTGRETQYF
-	TRBJ2-2	TRBV7-9	-	TGTGCCAGCAGCTTACCAACGGGACTCCAGGTCGGGGAGCTGTTTTTT	CASSLPTGLQVGELFF
-	TRBJ1-1	TRBV30	-	TGTGCCTGGAGTGGGCCACCCGACACTGAAGCTTTCTTT	CAWSGPPDTEAFF
TRBD1	TRBJ1-1	TRBV28	-	TGTGCCACTAACGAGGGGGCTATGAACACTGAAGCTTTCTTT	CATNEGAMNTEAFF
TRBD1	TRBJ1-2	TRBV6-6	-	TGTGCCAGCAGGCATGGGACAGGGGGCAACTATGGCTACACCTTC	CASRHGTGGNYGYTF
TRBD1	TRBJ1-5	TRBV6-4	-	TGTGCCAGCTCTGAGGGGACAGGGGCCCTCCTATATAGCAATCAGCCCCAGCATTTT	CASSEGTGALLYSNQPQHF
TRBD1	TRBJ1-6	TRBV7-2	-	TGTGCCAGCAGTTCGGGACAGGGTAATTCACCCCTCCACTTT	CASSSGQGNSPLHF
TRBD2	TRBJ2-7	TRBV27	-	TGTGCCAGCGATAACCAACCCCCACTAGCGGGACGCTACGAGCAGTACTTC	CASDNQPPLAGRYEQYF
-	TRBJ2-7	TRBV5-1	-	TGCGCCAGCAGCTTGGTGGGCAGGGGAGACGAGCAGTACTTC	CASSLVGRGDEQYF
TRBD2	TRBJ2-3	TRBV6-5	-	TGTGCCACCGGGACTAGCGGGAGAGGGACAGATACGCAGTATTTT	CATGTSGRGTDTQYF
TRBD2	TRBJ2-3	TRBV27	-	TGTGCCAGCAGTTTCAGAGGGAGGGGCACAGATACGCAGTATTTT	CASSFRGRGTDTQYF
-	TRBJ2-7	TRBV18	-	TGTGCCAGCTCACCACCGACTAGTCCATCTGCCGAGCAGTACTTC	CASSPPTSPSAEQYF
-	TRBJ1-2	TRBV28	-	TGTGCCAGCAGTTTTAACAGTTTGGACTATGGCTACACCTTC	CASSFNSLDYGYTF
-	TRBJ1-1	TRBV19	-	TGTGCCAGCCTCGCGGTAGTGGTTGATGGGGAAGTGAACACTGAAGCTTTCTTT	CASLAVVVDGEVNTEAFF
-	TRBJ1-2	TRBV19	-	TGTGCCAGTCGAACTCGGGACTTCTATGGCTACACCTTC	CASRTRDFYGYTF
TRBD2	TRBJ2-1	TRBV7-2	-	TGTGCCAGCAGCTTTGGCACTAGCGAGGGGGAGCAGTTCTTC	CASSFGTSEGEQFF
-	TRBJ1-2	TRBV6-2/TRBV6-3	once	TGTGCCAGCAGCCAAACAGGGCTCCTCGGCTACACCTTC	CASSQTGLLGYTF
-	TRBJ2-7	TRBV28	-	TGTGCCAGCGCCGGGACCGCCTTCTCTCAGTACTTC	CASAGTAFSQYF
TRBD2	TRBJ2-7	TRBV27	-	TGTGCCAGCAGTTTAGGCGGGAGGGAGGAGCAGTACTTC	CASSLGGREEQYF
TRBD1	TRBJ1-1	TRBV2	-	TGTGCCAGTTTTATACCGGGACAGGAAACTGAAGCTTTCTTT	CASFIPGQETEAFF
-	TRBJ1-2	TRBV19	-	TGTGCCAACGGGGAATGCTATGGCTACACCTTC	CANGECYGYTF
-	TRBJ1-6	TRBV11-2	-	TGTGCCAGCAGCTTCGGGGGGCTGGGCTCACCCCTCCACTTT	CASSFGGLGSPLHF
-	TRBJ1-5	TRBV20-1	-	TGCAGTGTTGAGGGGAATCAGCCCCAGCATTTT	CSVEGNQPQHF
-	TRBJ2-7	TRBV12-3/TRBV12-4	-	TGTGCCAGCAGTTGGGGACCCGCCTACGAGCAGTACTTC	CASSWGPAYEQYF
-	TRBJ1-3	TRBV30	few	TGTGCCCGCTCGGCCTCCGGGAGCTCTGGAAACACCATATATTTT	CARSASGSSGNTIYF
-	TRBJ1-1	TRBV28	-	TGTGCCAGCAGTCCGAGGGCCCCCGGGAATACTGAAGCTTTCTTT	CASSPRAPGNTEAFF
TRBD1	TRBJ1-2	TRBV7-6	-	TGTGCCAGCAGCTTACTACCGGGACAGAACTATGGCTACACCTTC	CASSLLPGQNYGYTF
-	TRBJ2-3	TRBV29-1	-	TGCAGCGTTGAAGGTAGCACGGCCCGGCAGGATACGCAGTATTTT	CSVEGSTARQDTQYF
-	TRBJ2-2	TRBV7-7	-	TGTGCCAGCAGCCAAGATGCGACCGGGGAGCTGTTTTTT	CASSQDATGELFF
-	TRBJ1-1	TRBV5-4	-	TGTGCCAGCCATTCAATCTTGAACACTGAAGCTTTCTTT	CASHSILNTEAFF
TRBD1	TRBJ2-3	TRBV5-1	-	TGCGCCAGCAGCTTGGAAACAGGGGGCTGGACAGATACGCAGTATTTT	CASSLETGGWTDTQYF
TRBD1	TRBJ2-3	TRBV2	-	TGTGCCAGCAGCGGACAGGGGGCAACAGATACGCAGTATTTT	CASSGQGATDTQYF
-	TRBJ1-6	TRBV7-8	-	TGTGCCAGCAGCTCCGCGCCCTTTGCCAGACAAGGTTCACCCCTCCACTTT	CASSSAPFARQGSPLHF
TRBD1	TRBJ1-6	TRBV6-1	-	TGTGCCAGCAGTGAAAAGGGAAACAGGGGTGGATCACCCCTCCACTTT	CASSEKGNRGGSPLHF
-	TRBJ2-5	TRBV9	-	TGTGCCAGCAGCGTTCTCGGGGAAGAGACCCAGTACTTC	CASSVLGEETQYF
TRBD1	TRBJ1-5	TRBV2	-	TGTGCCAGCAGTGAAGCAAAGGGACAGGGACGACAGCCCCAGCATTTT	CASSEAKGQGRQPQHF
TRBD1	TRBJ1-2	TRBV9	-	TGTGCCAGCAGCGTATACAACAGGGGGCTGGAGGGCTACACCTTC	CASSVYNRGLEGYTF
-	TRBJ1-1	TRBV7-7	-	TGTGCCAGCAGTTCCGGCCCCGGAGTGGTTGTGAACACTGAAGCTTTCTTT	CASSSGPGVVVNTEAFF